Following are 27 T cell receptor beta chains from one sample sequenced in a study of shared clonotypes between healthy human individuals. The protocol was immunoSEQ multiplex PCR, while the TCRdb copy is restricted to in-frame clones and leaves out a portion. The sample has 300,000 or so clones, roughly 70% seen once. The sample taken for sequencing was memory CD4+ T cells sorted from blood. Noted subset: CD45RA-negative fraction. The receptors derive from a man aged 25 to 40 in good health.

V usage is TRBV18 and J usage is TRBJ2-7; D is undetermined. This CDR3 region has 14 residues. Looked up from germline, CDR1 is KGHSH and CDR2 is LQKENI. The germline V and J ends were trimmed by 1 base and 0 bases, with 7 bases remaining between them. CDR3 sequence (DNA): TGTGCCAGCTCACCACACGGCAGCTCCTACGAGCAGTACTTC. Translating it yields CASSPHGSSYEQYF.

Comment on this clone: This sequence is one base from a far larger clone and is likely a read error. This chain connects TRBV28 to TRBJ1-5, with D possibly matching TRBD1 (5 bases). This CDR3 region has 16 residues. Germline V CDR1 and CDR2: MDHEN, SYDVKM. The CDR3 protein is CASRLWRGRGNQPQHF. The CDR3 DNA is TGTGCCAGCAGGTTATGGAGGGGCCGCGGTAACCAGCCCCAGCATTTT.

V usage is TRBV6-5 and J usage is TRBJ2-2; maybe TRBD1 (6 bases). The CDR3 extends over 14 amino acids. The germline V and J ends were trimmed by 6 bases and 7 bases, with 15 bases remaining between them. Germline CDR1 MNHEY, CDR2 SVGAGI. CDR3 sequence: CASREAGAGGELFF. As DNA, the CDR3 is TGTGCCAGCAGGGAGGCAGGGGCGGGCGGGGAGCTGTTTTTT.

This chain uses TRBV28 with TRBJ2-3; unclear D gene. The germline gives CDR1 MDHEN, CDR2 SYDVKM. Trimming left V 6 bases short and J 7 bases short, with 11 bases between. This CDR3 has 12 residues. The CDR3 spells CASSPPRYTQYF. The CDR3 DNA reads as TGTGCCAGCAGCCCACCTAGATATACGCAGTATTTT.

The chain links TRBV19 to TRBJ2-7, with TRBD2 matching over 8 bases. V gave up 6 bases and J gave up 6 bases; unmatched junction bases: 10. The length of the CDR3 is 14 residues. Per the germline V gene, CDR1 is LNHDA and CDR2 is SQIVND (reference sequence). The CDR3 reads CASSLTGTRREQYF. CDR3 coding DNA: TGTGCCAGTAGCCTTACCGGGACTAGACGCGAGCAGTACTTC.

This rearrangement joins TRBV28 to TRBJ2-1, with 7 bases aligning to TRBD2. Germline V gives CDR1 MDHEN, CDR2 SYDVKM. The CDR3 is 13 residues long. Trimming at V came to 6 bases and at J to 6 bases, leaving 5 bases not matched to a gene. The CDR3 is CASRKGGINEQFF. The CDR3, as DNA: TGTGCCAGCAGAAAGGGAGGGATCAATGAGCAGTTCTTC.

The chain recombines TRBV7-9 with TRBJ2-7; D remains unclear. Per the germline V gene, CDR1 is SEHNR and CDR2 is FQNEAQ (reference sequence). V dropped 1 base and J dropped 12 bases, with 16 bases sitting between them. The CDR3 contains 13 residues. CDR3 region: CASSLGVPGQGYF. DNA of the CDR3: TGTGCCAGCAGCTTAGGCGTCCCGGGTCAAGGGTACTTC.

The rearrangement links TRBV27 to TRBJ2-7, with D possibly being TRBD2 (5 bases). The CDR3 extends over 15 amino acids. V was cut by 3 bases and J by 6 bases, with 18 bases left in between. Germline CDR1 is MNHEY and CDR2 is SMNVEV (reference sequence). The CDR3 here is CASSFGGRTPGEQYF. The CDR3 DNA follows: TGTGCCAGCAGTTTCGGAGGCAGGACCCCTGGCGAGCAGTACTTC.

This clone showed up many times. The chain recombines TRBV2 with TRBJ2-2, with D possibly matching TRBD1 (5 bases). The CDR3 has 14 residues. CDR1 SNHLY and CDR2 FYNNEI come from the germline V gene. Trimming stripped 7 bases from V and 6 bases from J, with 15 bases between. This CDR3 is CASMAQGVPGELFF. CDR3 in DNA: TGTGCCAGCATGGCCCAAGGGGTCCCCGGGGAGCTGTTTTTT. Full variable domain (outside the CDR3, taken from reference TRBV2 and TRBJ2-2): EPEVTQTPSHQVTQMGQEVILRCVPISNHLYFYWYRQILGQKVEFLVSFYNNEISEKSEIFDDQFSVERPDGSNFTLKIRSTKLEDSAMYFCASMAQGVPGELFFGEGSRLTVL.

The rearrangement uses TRBV7-2 and TRBJ2-5; D call uncertain. V dropped 4 bases and J dropped 0 bases, with 12 bases sitting between them. Germline values: CDR1 SGHTA, CDR2 FQGNSA. The CDR3 is 15 amino acids. DNA for the CDR3: TGTGCCAGCAGCTCAGGAGACTCGTACCAAGAGACCCAGTACTTC. Protein product: CASSSGDSYQETQYF.

CDR3 nucleotide sequence: TGCGCCAGCAGCTTGGCCCGTAGTAGCGGAACCTACAATGAGCAGTTCTTC. Translating gives CASSLARSSGTYNEQFF. The V gene is TRBV5-1, the J gene TRBJ2-1; tentatively, D is TRBD2 (6 bases). The germline CDR1 and CDR2 sequences are SGHRS and YFSETQ. This CDR3 is 17 amino acids long. Trimming stripped 0 bases from V and 2 bases from J, with 15 bases between.

This clone appeared many times. The chain employs TRBV27 and TRBJ2-1; no reliable D call. V shed 4 bases and J shed 9 bases, with 13 bases lying between them. CDR1 and CDR2 from the germline V gene are MNHEY and SMNVEV (reference sequence). This CDR3 region has 13 residues. CDR3 DNA sequence: TGTGCCAGCAGTTCAATTGGTTTTGGTGAGCAGTTCTTC. This sequence encodes CASSSIGFGEQFF.

This chain links TRBV7-9 with TRBJ2-2; 7 bases align to TRBD1. Germline V gene data show CDR1 as SEHNR and CDR2 as FQNEAQ (reference sequence). Trimming removed 1 base from V and 7 bases from J; junction bases left unmatched: 6. This CDR3 is built from 15 residues. For the CDR3, the DNA is TGTGCCAGCAGCTTAGGTGGACAGGCGAACGGGGAGCTGTTTTTT. It yields the protein CASSLGGQANGELFF. Variable domain in full (rest from reference TRBV7-9 and TRBJ2-2): DTGVSQNPRHKITKRGQNVTFRCDPISEHNRLYWYRQTLGQGPEFLTYFQNEAQLEKSRLLSDRFSAERPKGSFSTLEIQRTEQGDSAMYLCASSLGGQANGELFFGEGSRLTVL.

V and J are TRBV10-1 and TRBJ2-7; perhaps TRBD1 as D (6 bases). V lost 7 bases to trimming and J lost 3 bases, with 13 bases between them. Germline V gene sequence: CDR1 WNHNN, CDR2 SYGVQD (reference sequence). The CDR3 has 13 amino acids. This CDR3 reads CASIRQAHYEQYF. Written as DNA, the CDR3 is TGCGCCAGCATCCGACAGGCCCACTACGAGCAGTACTTC.

This sequence joins TRBV19 and TRBJ2-6, with D perhaps TRBD2 (5 bases). The CDR3 contains 16 residues. The germline gives CDR1 LNHDA, CDR2 SQIVND (reference sequence). The germline V and J ends were trimmed by 3 bases and 0 bases, with 9 bases remaining between them. The CDR3 reads CASSMSEGSGANVLTF. CDR3 nucleotide sequence: TGTGCCAGTAGTATGTCCGAGGGCTCTGGGGCCAACGTCCTGACTTTC.

The CDR3 DNA reads TGTGCAAGTCGCTTGCCTCCACGAAAGACCTATGGCTACACCTTC. Translated, it gives CASRLPPRKTYGYTF. This sequence joins TRBV12-2 and TRBJ1-2. TRBV12-2 counts as a pseudogene. The CDR3 is 15 residues long.

The chain carries TRBV13 and TRBJ2-3; 9 nucleotides match TRBD2. Unmatched junction bases numbered 5, after V lost 4 bases and J lost 3 bases. Per the germline V gene, CDR1 is PRHDT and CDR2 is FYEKMQ (reference sequence). The CDR3 length is 15 residues. As DNA, the CDR3 is TGTGCCAGCAGCTCAGGTAGCGGGAGAACAGATACGCAGTATTTT. Amino acids: CASSSGSGRTDTQYF.

In its sample, this clone was seen a few times. The CDR3 region is CASSFSRIYEQFF. The CDR3 region has the DNA TGTGCCAGCAGCTTTAGTAGAATTTATGAGCAGTTCTTC. The chain uses TRBV7-2 and TRBJ2-1; no clear D gene. V gave up 3 bases and J gave up 8 bases, with 11 bases separating them. The germline CDR1 and CDR2 sequences are SGHTA and FQGNSA. This CDR3 has 13 residues.

The chain joins TRBV18 to TRBJ2-7; D may be TRBD1 or TRBD2 (5 bases each). Germline CDR1 is KGHSH and CDR2 is LQKENI. The V and J ends lost 5 bases and 5 bases respectively, with 25 bases between them. The CDR3 contains 17 residues. The CDR3, as DNA: TGTGCCAGCTCATCACATCCGCCCGGGGCCATTGATAACGAGCAGTACTTC. Amino acid sequence: CASSSHPPGAIDNEQYF.

The chain has TRBV2 and TRBJ2-3; D is perhaps TRBD2 (6 bases). Germline V gives CDR1 SNHLY, CDR2 FYNNEI. The CDR3 extends over 13 amino acids. V lost 7 bases, J lost 1 base, and 9 bases lay in between. CDR3 DNA sequence: TGTGCCAGCAACTGGAGGGGCACAGATACGCAGTATTTT. It is translated as CASNWRGTDTQYF.

The CDR3 coding sequence is TGTGCCAGCAGCTTAACGGCGACTCGGACCCTCAATGAGCAGTTCTTC. Amino acids: CASSLTATRTLNEQFF. The J gene is TRBJ2-1, the V gene TRBV7-3; D gene ambiguous. The V gene lost 0 bases and the J gene lost 6 bases, with 15 bases spanning the gap. Germline loops: CDR1 SGHTA, CDR2 FQGTGA. The CDR3 loop spans 16 amino acids.

Sample share makes this clone medium-sized (0.01 to 0.1%). The sample carries other DNA sequences with the same CDR3. The chain joins TRBV30 to TRBJ2-6, with TRBD1 matching over 10 bases. There are 17 residues in the CDR3. Germline V CDR1 and CDR2: GTSNPN, SVGIG (reference sequence). The V and J ends lost 0 bases and 0 bases, in that order; junction bases with no gene match: 2. The CDR3 reads CAWSVRTGGSGANVLTF. CDR3 in DNA: TGTGCCTGGAGTGTACGGACAGGGGGCTCTGGGGCCAACGTCCTGACTTTC.

The chain employs TRBV7-8 and TRBJ2-1; 8 bases agree with TRBD2. J lost 10 bases, V lost 5 bases, and 13 bases had no gene match. The CDR3 covers 15 residues. Per germline, CDR1 SGHVS and CDR2 FQNEAQ. The chain's CDR3 is CASSSTGTRRGEQFF. CDR3 in DNA: TGTGCCAGCAGCAGCACCGGGACTAGGCGCGGCGAGCAGTTCTTC.

This clone was found a few times. An end of the junction differs from the germline gene, which may be a read error. V usage is TRBV7-7 and J usage is TRBJ2-1, with D possibly TRBD2 on 5 matching bases. CDR1 and CDR2 (germline): SSHAT, FNYEAQ (reference sequence). CDR3 length: 16 residues. The chain's CDR3 is CASSLGGKSSYNEQFF. The CDR3 nucleotides are TGTGCTAGCAGCTTAGGAGGCAAGAGCTCCTACAATGAGCAGTTCTTC. Looking up the rest from reference TRBV7-7 and TRBJ2-1 gives the full variable domain: GAGVSQSPRYKVTKRGQDVTLRCDPISSHATLYWYQQALGQGPEFLTYFNYEAQPDKSGLPSDRFSAERPEGSISTLTIQRTEQRDSAMYRCASSLGGKSSYNEQFFGPGTRLTVL.

This clone was found a few times. J is TRBJ2-7 and V is TRBV5-1; maybe TRBD2 (6 bases). The CDR3 is 17 amino acids. Trimming shortened V by 0 bases and J by 3 bases, and 19 bases separated the two germline ends. The germline V gene encodes CDR1 SGHRS and CDR2 YFSETQ. In nucleotides, the CDR3 is TGCGCCAGCAGCTTGGGCTTGGGCGGGACTCTAATCTACGAGCAGTACTTC. It encodes CASSLGLGGTLIYEQYF.

This clone has just one count. This sequence joins TRBV19 and TRBJ1-5; D might be TRBD1 (6 bases). Germline loops: CDR1 LNHDA, CDR2 SQIVND (reference sequence). V lost 7 bases and J lost 4, with 17 bases in between. This CDR3 spans 15 amino acids. The CDR3 is CASIAAGAWNQPQHF. The DNA of the CDR3 is TGTGCCAGTATCGCAGCAGGGGCTTGGAATCAGCCCCAGCATTTT. The whole variable domain, filled in from reference TRBV19 and TRBJ1-5, reads DGGITQSPKYLFRKEGQNVTLSCEQNLNHDAMYWYRQDPGQGLRLIYYSQIVNDFQKGDIAEGYSVSREKKESFPLTVTSAQKNPTAFYLCASIAAGAWNQPQHFGDGTRLSIL.

The V call is TRBV28, the J call TRBJ1-2; D might be TRBD1 (5 bases). This CDR3 has 13 residues. Germline V gene data show CDR1 as MDHEN and CDR2 as SYDVKM. Trimming left V 3 bases short and J 7 bases short, with 12 bases between. The CDR3 nucleotides read TGTGCCAGCAGTTTGGTGGGGGGATCTGGCTACACCTTC. Amino acids: CASSLVGGSGYTF.